This TCR beta chain was identified in a study of blood T cells in healthy people across ages. V lost 8 bases and J lost 2, with 16 bases in between. The CDR3 totals 15 residues. The germline V gene has CDR1 SGHRS and CDR2 YFSETQ. This clonotype came up a few times. Then a second PCR, running roughly 7 to 11 cycles, was carried out with a sample-barcoded 5' primer and a J-beta primer mix. Tagging of each cDNA molecule was performed by a template-switch adaptor with 12 random nucleotides. TCRdb re-called the 5' RACE reads with MiXCR, one entry per CDR3 protein. The table has about 320,000 distinct CDR3 sequences, 27% seen once.

What was sequenced was blood. This clonotype was sampled from a woman in her seventies in good health. The genes are TRBV5-1 and TRBJ2-2; TRBD1 or TRBD2 may be the D gene (5 bases each). Here the CDR3 reads CASMTGRLNTGELFF. The CDR3 nucleotides read TGCGCCAGTATGACGGGACGCCTTAACACCGGGGAGCTGTTTTTT.